This TCR beta chain was sequenced for a study of beta chain features in type 1 diabetes. Study-wide results and limits: There were fewer insertions and more deletions at the VDJ junctions of type 1 diabetes patients. Patients and controls would share equally any PCR tilt toward shorter templates. It was among patients, rather than healthy donors, that naive, central memory and Treg TCRB repertoires appeared more similar.

Donors contributed one heparinised blood draw apiece, averaging approximately 120 mL. Sequenced material consisted of expressed TCRB transcripts (all of the isolated RNA was reverse transcribed). The data were produced by immunoSEQ multiplex PCR, yet TCRdb's version contains in-frame clones alone and is incomplete. The repertoire includes around 250,000 clones, less than 35% of them detected once, and about 3.9% sits in the top ten. In germline, CDR1 is MGHDK, CDR2 SYGVNS. V was trimmed by 4 bases and J by 7 bases, leaving 9 bases between them. CDR3 length: 12 residues. As regards this clone: Its antigen is currently unknown.

This chain connects TRBV25-1 to TRBJ2-3; D is perhaps TRBD1 (5 bases). Specimen: central memory CD4+ T cells from blood. The origin of this receptor is a man aged 25 to 45 in good health. The CDR3 loop is CASSGRTNTQYF. CDR3 bases: TGTGCCAGCAGTGGACGGACAAATACGCAGTATTTT.